This T cell receptor (beta chain) was sequenced in a study of T cells of healthy individuals. This clonotype turned up a few times. MiXCR was run by TCRdb on the 5' RACE reads, yielding one entry per CDR3 protein. The sample includes tens of thousands of distinct CDR3 sequences, more than 4.5% of them seen just once. The germline V gene encodes CDR1 SGHAT and CDR2 FQDESV (reference sequence). Germline trimming cut 3 bases from V and 5 bases from J; bases unmatched to any gene: 9. CDR3 size: 15 residues. The chain recombines TRBV11-1 with TRBJ2-5; the match to TRBD1 covers 7 bases. The sequence came from a human donor in good health. As DNA, the CDR3 is TGTGCCAGCAGCTTTGGACAGGACCATGCGGAGACCCAGTACTTC. It encodes CASSFGQDHAETQYF.